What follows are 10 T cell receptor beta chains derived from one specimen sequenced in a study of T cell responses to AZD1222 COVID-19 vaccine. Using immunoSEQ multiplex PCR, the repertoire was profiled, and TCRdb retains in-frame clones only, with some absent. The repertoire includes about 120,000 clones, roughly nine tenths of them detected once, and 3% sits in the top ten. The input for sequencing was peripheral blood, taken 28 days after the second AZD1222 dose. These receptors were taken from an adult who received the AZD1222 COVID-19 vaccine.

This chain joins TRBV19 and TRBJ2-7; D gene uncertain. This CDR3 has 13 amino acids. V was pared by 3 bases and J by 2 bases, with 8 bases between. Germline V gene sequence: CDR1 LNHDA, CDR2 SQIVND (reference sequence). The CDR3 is CASSIRPTYEQYF. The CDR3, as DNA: TGTGCCAGTAGTATTCGTCCCACCTACGAGCAGTACTTC.

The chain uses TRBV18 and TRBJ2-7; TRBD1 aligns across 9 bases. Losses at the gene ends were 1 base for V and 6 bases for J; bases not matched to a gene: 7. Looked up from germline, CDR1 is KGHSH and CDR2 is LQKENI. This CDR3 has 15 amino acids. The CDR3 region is CASSPLRDRVTEQYF. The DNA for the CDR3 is TGTGCCAGCTCACCACTCCGGGACAGGGTAACCGAGCAGTACTTC.

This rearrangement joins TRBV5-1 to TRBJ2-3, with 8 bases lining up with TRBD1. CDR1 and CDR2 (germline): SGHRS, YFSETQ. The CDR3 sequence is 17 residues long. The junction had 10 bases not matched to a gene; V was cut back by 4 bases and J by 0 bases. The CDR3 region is CASSTRQGRPSTDTQYF. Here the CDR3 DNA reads TGCGCCAGCAGCACACGACAGGGGCGCCCCAGCACAGATACGCAGTATTTT.

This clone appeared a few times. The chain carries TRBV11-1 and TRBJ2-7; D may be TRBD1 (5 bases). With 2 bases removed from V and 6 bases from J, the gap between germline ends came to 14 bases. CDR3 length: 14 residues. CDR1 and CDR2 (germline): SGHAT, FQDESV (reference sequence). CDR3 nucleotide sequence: TGTGCCAGCAGCTTATCAGGGAATCGAGGCGAGCAGTACTTC. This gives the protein CASSLSGNRGEQYF.

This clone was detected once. In DNA, the CDR3 is TGTGCCACCAGCAGAGAGGGACTAGCTGGGGCCAACGTCCTGACTTTC. Translation: CATSREGLAGANVLTF. V usage is TRBV15 and J usage is TRBJ2-6; 8 bases match TRBD2. CDR1 and CDR2 (germline): LNHNV, YYDKDF (reference sequence). Trimming cost V 0 bases and J 2 bases; bases outside gene matches: 0. The CDR3 is 16 residues long.

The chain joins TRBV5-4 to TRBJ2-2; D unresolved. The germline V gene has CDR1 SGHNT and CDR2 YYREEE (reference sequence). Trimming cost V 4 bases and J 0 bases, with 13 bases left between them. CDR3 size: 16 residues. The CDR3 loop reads CASSLTYRANTGELFF. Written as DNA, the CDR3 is TGTGCCAGCAGCCTGACTTATCGGGCGAACACCGGGGAGCTGTTTTTT.

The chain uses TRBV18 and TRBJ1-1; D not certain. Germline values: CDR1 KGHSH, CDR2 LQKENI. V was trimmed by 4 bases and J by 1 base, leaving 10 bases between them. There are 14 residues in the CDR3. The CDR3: CASSRESENTEAFF. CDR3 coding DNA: TGTGCCAGCTCACGAGAGTCAGAGAACACTGAAGCTTTCTTT. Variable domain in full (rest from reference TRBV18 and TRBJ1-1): NAGVMQNPRHLVRRRGQEARLRCSPMKGHSHVYWYRQLPEEGLKFMVYLQKENIIDESGMPKERFSAEFPKEGPSILRIQQVVRGDSAAYFCASSRESENTEAFFGQGTRLTVV.

The CDR3 spells CASSAANYGYTF. The CDR3 nucleotides are TGTGCCAGCAGCGCCGCCAACTATGGCTACACCTTC. This chain links TRBV7-9 with TRBJ1-2; the D is unclear. The V gene lost 5 bases and the J gene lost 2 bases, with 6 bases spanning the gap. This CDR3 region has 12 residues. Germline V gene lookup returns CDR1 SEHNR and CDR2 FQNEAQ (reference sequence).

CDR3 nucleotides: TGTGCCAGCCGGACCTCCTCCGGGGAGCTGTTTTTT. It encodes CASRTSSGELFF. The V and J genes are TRBV27 and TRBJ2-2; D gene uncertain. The V gene's germline CDR1 is MNHEY and CDR2 SMNVEV (reference sequence). The CDR3 totals 12 residues. Trimming pared 8 bases from V and 6 bases from J, leaving 10 bases between.

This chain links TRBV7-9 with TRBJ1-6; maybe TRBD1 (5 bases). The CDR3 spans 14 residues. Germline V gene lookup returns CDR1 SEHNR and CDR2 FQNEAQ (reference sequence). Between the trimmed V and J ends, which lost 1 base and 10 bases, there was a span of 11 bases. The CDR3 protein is CASSLELDSSPLHF. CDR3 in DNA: TGTGCCAGCAGCTTAGAACTTGACAGCTCACCCCTCCACTTT.